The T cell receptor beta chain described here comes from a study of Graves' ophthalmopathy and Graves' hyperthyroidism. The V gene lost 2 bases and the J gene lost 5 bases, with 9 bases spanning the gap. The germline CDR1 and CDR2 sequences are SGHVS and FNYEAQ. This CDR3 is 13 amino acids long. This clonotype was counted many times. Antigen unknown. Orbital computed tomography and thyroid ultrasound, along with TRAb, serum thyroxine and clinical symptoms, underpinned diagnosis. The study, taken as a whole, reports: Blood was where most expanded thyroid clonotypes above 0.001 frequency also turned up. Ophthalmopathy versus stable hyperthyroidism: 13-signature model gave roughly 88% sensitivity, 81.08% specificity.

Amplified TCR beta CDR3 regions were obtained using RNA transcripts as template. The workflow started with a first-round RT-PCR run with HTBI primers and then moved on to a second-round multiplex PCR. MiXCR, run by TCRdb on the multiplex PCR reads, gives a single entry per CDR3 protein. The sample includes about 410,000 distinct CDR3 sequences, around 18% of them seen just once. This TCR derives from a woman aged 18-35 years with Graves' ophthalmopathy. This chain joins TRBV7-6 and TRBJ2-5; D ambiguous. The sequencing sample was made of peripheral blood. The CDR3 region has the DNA TGTGCCAGCAGCTTAAGACGCAAGGAGACCCAGTACTTC. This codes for CASSLRRKETQYF.